Listed here is a single T cell receptor beta chain. Its matching antigen is unknown. The treatment is: roughly ten-day PBMC culture with coronavirus spike peptide pools or control peptides (ViraFEST assay). Trimming took off 8 bases at V and 6 bases at J, with 17 bases between the two ends. This CDR3 comprises 13 residues. Germline lookup yields CDR1 SNHLY and CDR2 FYNNEI. The sample originates from a study of vaccination and CD4 T cells after COVID-19. Across the study: Cultures that served as controls received a CEFX pool, an HIV-1 Nef pool, or no peptide.

The study sequenced cultured CD4+ T cell DNA using the Oncomine TCR Beta short-read assay. TCRdb reprocessed the PCR reads via MiXCR and lists one record per CDR3 protein. The table has 15,000 to 20,000 distinct CDR3 sequences, 45% to 65% seen once. The material sequenced was CD4+ T cells from blood, cultured in vitro. This receptor was identified in a human donor who had recovered from COVID-19. The chain recombines TRBV2 with TRBJ2-7; maybe TRBD2 (7 bases). CDR3 amino acids: CASCFSGGREQYF. The CDR3 coding sequence is TGTGCCAGCTGCTTCTCCGGGGGGCGCGAGCAGTACTTC. The full variable domain, in which reference TRBV2 and TRBJ2-7 provide the parts outside the CDR3, is EPEVTQTPSHQVTQMGQEVILRCVPISNHLYFYWYRQILGQKVEFLVSFYNNEISEKSEIFDDQFSVERPDGSNFTLKIRSTKLEDSAMYFCASCFSGGREQYFGPGTRLTVT.